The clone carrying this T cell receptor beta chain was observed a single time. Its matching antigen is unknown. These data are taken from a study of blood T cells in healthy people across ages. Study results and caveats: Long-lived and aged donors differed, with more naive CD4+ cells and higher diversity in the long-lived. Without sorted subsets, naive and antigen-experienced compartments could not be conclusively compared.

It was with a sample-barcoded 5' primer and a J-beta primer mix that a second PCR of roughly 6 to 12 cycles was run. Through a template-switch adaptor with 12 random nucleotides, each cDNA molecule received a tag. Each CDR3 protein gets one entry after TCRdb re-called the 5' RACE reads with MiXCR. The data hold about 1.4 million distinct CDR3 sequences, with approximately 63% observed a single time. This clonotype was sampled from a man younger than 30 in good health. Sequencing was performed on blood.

DNA of the CDR3: TGTGCCAGCAGTCCTATCGGGACAGCAGACTATGGCTACACCTTC. Its translation is CASSPIGTADYGYTF. V and J are TRBV6-5 and TRBJ1-2; 7 bases agree with TRBD1. This CDR3 comprises 15 residues. Germline lookup yields CDR1 MNHEY and CDR2 SVGAGI. Trimming at V came to 5 bases and at J to 3 bases, leaving 9 bases not matched to a gene.